Shown below are 9 T cell receptor beta chains from a single sample sequenced in a study of blood T cells in healthy people across ages. The authors ran a second PCR of about 7 to 11 cycles using a sample-barcoded 5' primer and a J-beta primer mix. TCRdb reprocessed the 5' RACE reads with MiXCR, giving one entry per CDR3 protein. The repertoire includes 1 million or so distinct CDR3 sequences, 45% of them detected once, and approximately 19% sits in the top ten. Sequencing input: blood. These receptors all come from a woman aged 55-70 years in good health.

This clonotype has more than one count but fewer than ten. J is TRBJ1-2 and V is TRBV20-1; D not certain. Germline V gene lookup returns CDR1 DFQATT and CDR2 SNEGSKA (reference sequence). This CDR3 region has 13 residues. V was pared by 1 base and J by 7 bases, with 13 bases between. The CDR3 region is CSARVVSPLGYTF. The CDR3 region has the DNA TGCAGTGCTAGAGTGGTTTCGCCCCTTGGCTACACCTTC.

This clonotype was counted at least ten times. The V call is TRBV27, the J call TRBJ1-5; D remains ambiguous. V was trimmed by 4 bases and J by 1 base, leaving 8 bases between them. This CDR3 is built from 14 residues. Germline V lookup: CDR1 MNHEY, CDR2 SMNVEV (reference sequence). CDR3 in amino acids: CASSSGWSNQPQHF. The CDR3 region has the DNA TGTGCCAGCAGTTCGGGGTGGAGCAATCAGCCCCAGCATTTT.

This clonotype was found a few times. The rearrangement links TRBV6-1 to TRBJ1-2, with D possibly being TRBD1 (5 bases). Germline values: CDR1 MNHNS, CDR2 SASEGT. The CDR3 has 18 amino acids. V dropped 6 bases and J dropped 6 bases, with 29 bases sitting between them. The CDR3 nucleotides read TGTGCCAGCAGCCCCTCTGGTGGGAAAATAATTTCAGGGAATGGCTACACCTTC. It encodes CASSPSGGKIISGNGYTF.

Of note for this clonotype: At one end the junction does not follow the germline gene, possibly because of a read error. This chain connects TRBV13 to TRBJ2-3; D may be TRBD2 (5 bases). CDR1 is PRHDT, CDR2 FYEKMQ, per germline (reference sequence). There are 13 residues in the CDR3. This CDR3 is CVSSLGRRDTQYF. The CDR3 nucleotides are TGTGTCAGCAGCTTAGGCAGGAGGGATACGCAGTATTTT.

CDR3 region: CASSLGLDEGTGLLGKTQYF. CDR3 DNA: TGTGCCAGCAGCTTAGGCCTGGACGAGGGGACAGGACTATTAGGGAAGACCCAGTACTTC. V usage is TRBV7-2 and J usage is TRBJ2-5, with TRBD1 identical over 8 bases. In germline, CDR1 is SGHTA, CDR2 FQGNSA. CDR3 length equals 20 residues. V shed 1 base, J shed 6 bases, and the junction held 22 bases outside the gene matches.

The chain uses TRBV2 and TRBJ2-1, with 9 bases identical to TRBD1. The germline gives CDR1 SNHLY, CDR2 FYNNEI. The CDR3 runs 15 residues. V shed 5 bases, J shed 3 bases, and the junction held 5 bases outside the gene matches. The CDR3 DNA reads TGTGCCAGCAGTCAGGACAGGGGAGACTACAATGAGCAGTTCTTC. Translated, it gives CASSQDRGDYNEQFF.

This clonotype has a handful of counts. The chain couples TRBV12-3 or TRBV12-4 to TRBJ2-7; no reliable D call. V shed 3 bases and J shed 0 bases, with 15 bases lying between them. This CDR3 contains 16 residues. CDR3 loop: CASSFNLGTVSYEQYF. Written as DNA, the CDR3 is TGTGCCAGCAGTTTTAACCTTGGTACGGTCTCCTACGAGCAGTACTTC.

This clonotype was picked up a small number of times. This chain links TRBV27 with TRBJ2-7; D may be TRBD1 (6 bases). CDR1 is MNHEY and CDR2 is SMNVEV in the germline V gene (reference sequence). There are 13 residues in the CDR3. Trimming shortened V by 5 bases and J by 2 bases, and 10 bases separated the two germline ends. The CDR3 DNA sequence: TGTGCCAGCAGTCGACAGGTTCCCTACGAGCAGTACTTC. Translated, it gives CASSRQVPYEQYF.

This chain links TRBV5-1 with TRBJ2-5, with TRBD2 matching over 15 bases. The CDR3 is 16 residues long. V lost 4 bases and J lost 4; bases outside the gene matches: 5. Per germline, CDR1 SGHRS and CDR2 YFSETQ. The CDR3: CASSPGLAGGSETQYF. CDR3 nucleotides: TGCGCCAGCAGCCCGGGACTAGCGGGAGGTTCAGAGACCCAGTACTTC.